These 25 T cell receptor beta chains were sequenced from one sample in a study of cytomegalovirus exposure and HLA in healthy donors (dated by TCRdb to 2016 to 2017). Library preparation was by the immunoSEQ multiplex PCR assay. TCRdb's version of the immuneACCESS table is confined to in-frame rearrangements and falls short of the full clone set. An unresolved V gene accounts for under half of the shortfall where checked; the remainder is of unknown origin. This sample is represented by roughly 47,000 clones; approximately 93% of them were singletons. The ten largest clones take up about 2.1% of the sample. Sequenced input: PBMCs. Every receptor here comes from a woman between 18 and 29 years old in good health and CMV-seronegative.

This chain links TRBV18 with TRBJ1-1, with D unresolved. CDR3 size: 12 residues. Germline V gene data show CDR1 as KGHSH and CDR2 as LQKENI. V gave up 6 bases and J gave up 6 bases, with 11 bases separating them. The CDR3 DNA follows: TGTGCCAGCTCGTCTGGGCAGGCTGAAGCTTTCTTT. The encoded protein is CASSSGQAEAFF.

The chain carries TRBV5-4 and TRBJ1-2; 8 positions agree with TRBD1. Looked up from germline, CDR1 is SGHNT and CDR2 is YYREEE (reference sequence). J gave up 6 bases and V 4 bases, and 14 bases lay outside the gene matches. This CDR3 is built from 16 residues. CDR3 DNA: TGTGCCAGCAGCCATCCTGCAATCGGACAGGGCAATGGCTACACCTTC. Translated, it gives CASSHPAIGQGNGYTF. Full variable domain (missing parts from reference TRBV5-4 and TRBJ1-2): ETGVTQSPTHLIKTRGQQVTLRCSSQSGHNTVSWYQQALGQGPQFIFQYYREEENGRGNFPPRFSGLQFPNYSSELNVNALELDDSALYLCASSHPAIGQGNGYTFGSGTRLTVV.

Regarding this clone: Compared with germline, one end of the junction differs, possibly owing to a read error. The chain uses TRBV7-7 and TRBJ2-5, with 11 bases aligning to TRBD2. The CDR3 covers 14 residues. The germline gives CDR1 SSHAT, CDR2 FNYEAQ (reference sequence). In DNA form, the CDR3 reads TGTGCTAGCAGCCGGGGACTAGCGGAAGAGACCCAGTACTTC. Its protein is CASSRGLAEETQYF.

This clone appeared a single time. The V and J genes are TRBV9 and TRBJ2-3, with 7 bases fitting TRBD2. The CDR3 is made up of 17 amino acids. The germline gives CDR1 SGDLS, CDR2 YYNGEE. V lost 0 bases to trimming and J lost 2 bases; unmatched junction nucleotides: 9. CDR3 in DNA: TGTGCCAGCAGCGTAGATCCCGCTAGCGGATACACAGATACGCAGTATTTT. Residues: CASSVDPASGYTDTQYF.

This clone was seen a few times. The CDR3 spells CASSADHSDEQFF. The CDR3 DNA sequence: TGTGCCAGTAGTGCGGATCACTCGGATGAGCAGTTCTTC. This chain joins TRBV19 and TRBJ2-1, with no clear D. The CDR3 totals 13 residues. From germline, CDR1 is LNHDA and CDR2 SQIVND (reference sequence). The ends were cut back, 5 bases at V and 8 bases at J, with 13 bases in the middle.

V usage is TRBV11-2 and J usage is TRBJ2-1; TRBD1 agrees at 7 bases. Trimming removed 2 bases from V and 10 bases from J; junction bases left unmatched: 2. Germline V gene lookup returns CDR1 SGHAT and CDR2 FQNNGV. The CDR3 covers 12 residues. The DNA of the CDR3 is TGTGCCAGCAGCTTAAAGGGGGCAGAGCAGTTCTTC. Its translation is CASSLKGAEQFF. Full variable domain (rest looked up from reference TRBV11-2 and TRBJ2-1): EAGVAQSPRYKIIEKRQSVAFWCNPISGHATLYWYQQILGQGPKLLIQFQNNGVVDDSQLPKDRFSAERLKGVDSTLKIQPAKLEDSAVYLCASSLKGAEQFFGPGTRLTVL.

This clone was seen a few times. This chain joins TRBV4-1 and TRBJ2-7; 7 bases fit TRBD1. In germline, CDR1 is MGHRA, CDR2 YSYEKL. The CDR3 has 15 amino acids. V trimming: 4 bases; J trimming: 0 bases; junction bases outside the gene matches: 6. CDR3 sequence: CASSLLRDSSYEQYF. CDR3 nucleotide sequence: TGCGCCAGCAGCCTACTCCGGGACAGCTCCTACGAGCAGTACTTC.

This sequence joins TRBV11-2 and TRBJ2-1; 7 nucleotides line up with TRBD2. The CDR3 contains 16 residues. CDR1 is SGHAT, CDR2 FQNNGV, per germline. Trimming removed 0 bases from V and 2 bases from J; junction bases left unmatched: 4. CDR3 residues: CASSLEGGGAYNEQFF. CDR3 in DNA: TGTGCCAGCAGCTTAGAAGGTGGGGGGGCCTACAATGAGCAGTTCTTC.

J is TRBJ1-6 and V is TRBV2; D uncertain. Germline V gene sequence: CDR1 SNHLY, CDR2 FYNNEI. The V and J ends lost 2 bases and 7 bases respectively, with 9 bases between them. The CDR3 spans 14 residues. CDR3 region: CASSEFPLNSPLHF. CDR3 DNA: TGTGCCAGCAGTGAATTTCCTTTAAATTCACCCCTCCACTTT.

The genes are TRBV5-5 and TRBJ1-3; 9 nucleotides line up with TRBD1. The CDR3 has 15 residues. With V trimmed by 2 bases and J by 4 bases, 4 bases remained unmatched. Germline CDR1 and CDR2: SGHKS and YYEKEE (reference sequence). CDR3: CASSFGTGQGNTIYF. The CDR3, as DNA: TGTGCCAGCAGCTTTGGGACAGGGCAAGGAAACACCATATATTTT.

V usage is TRBV23-1 and J usage is TRBJ1-1; no reliable D call. TRBV23-1 is recorded as an ORF, its role being uncertain. V was pared by 0 bases and J by 1 base, with 24 bases between. CDR3 length equals 20 residues. The CDR3, as DNA: TGCGCCAGCAGTCAATCCCTGCCGGGTTCGGCGGCGGTGGGGAACACTGAAGCTTTCTTT. Encoded protein: CASSQSLPGSAAVGNTEAFF.

As DNA, the CDR3 is TGTGCCAGCAGCCCTACGGGGGGGCAGGGTTATGGCTACACCTTC. Protein product: CASSPTGGQGYGYTF. The chain combines TRBV9 with TRBJ1-2; D perhaps matches TRBD1 (6 bases). In germline, CDR1 is SGDLS, CDR2 YYNGEE. The CDR3 has 15 residues. Deletions cut 4 bases from V and 5 bases from J, with 18 bases between.

This chain uses TRBV27 with TRBJ1-5; D uncertain. This CDR3 is built from 14 residues. V lost 5 bases, J lost 0 bases, and 8 bases lay in between. In germline, CDR1 is MNHEY, CDR2 SMNVEV (reference sequence). CDR3 sequence reads: CASSPAYSNQPQHF. CDR3 nucleotide sequence: TGTGCCAGCAGTCCTGCCTATAGCAATCAGCCCCAGCATTTT.

The V gene is TRBV28, the J gene TRBJ1-5; 7 bases fit TRBD1. Germline V gene data show CDR1 as MDHEN and CDR2 as SYDVKM. The ends lost 5 bases at V and 4 bases at J; junction bases unmatched: 8. This CDR3 has 15 residues. This chain's CDR3 is CASSPGDRSNQPQHF. Written as DNA, the CDR3 is TGTGCCAGCAGTCCGGGGGACAGATCTAATCAGCCCCAGCATTTT.

This sequence joins TRBV6-5 and TRBJ1-1, with unresolved D. The CDR3 spans 15 residues. Germline CDR1 is MNHEY and CDR2 is SVGAGI. V shed 0 bases and J shed 2 bases, with 10 bases lying between them. The CDR3: CASSYSRQSNTEAFF. CDR3 DNA sequence: TGTGCCAGCAGTTACTCGAGGCAGTCAAACACTGAAGCTTTCTTT.

DNA of the CDR3: TGTGCCAGCAGCGCTCAGGTCGGCGGGAGGGCCCCCGGGGAGCTGTTTTTT. This encodes CASSAQVGGRAPGELFF. This chain joins TRBV2 and TRBJ2-2; 9 bases align to TRBD2. The CDR3 covers 17 residues. In germline, CDR1 is SNHLY, CDR2 FYNNEI. V lost 6 bases and J lost 6; bases outside the gene matches: 14.

V gene TRBV7-2 combines with J gene TRBJ2-7, with 7 bases fitting TRBD2. The trim removed 6 bases at V and 3 bases at J, leaving 11 bases unmatched. The CDR3 consists of 15 residues. CDR1 is SGHTA, CDR2 FQGNSA, per germline. In nucleotides, the CDR3 is TGTGCCAGCAGTTCTACTAGCGTCGCCGGCTACGAGCAGTACTTC. It translates to CASSSTSVAGYEQYF.

V usage is TRBV11-2 and J usage is TRBJ2-2, with 9 bases lining up with TRBD2. Germline V CDR1 and CDR2: SGHAT, FQNNGV. The CDR3 loop spans 17 amino acids. Trimming at V came to 0 bases and at J to 4 bases, leaving 6 bases not matched to a gene. CDR3 sequence: CASSLELAGGFTGELFF. CDR3 nucleotide sequence: TGTGCCAGCAGCTTAGAACTCGCGGGAGGGTTCACCGGGGAGCTGTTTTTT. The complete variable domain, with remaining parts taken from reference TRBV11-2 and TRBJ2-2, reads EAGVAQSPRYKIIEKRQSVAFWCNPISGHATLYWYQQILGQGPKLLIQFQNNGVVDDSQLPKDRFSAERLKGVDSTLKIQPAKLEDSAVYLCASSLELAGGFTGELFFGEGSRLTVL.

This CDR3 reads CASSGAYSAKNIQYF. CDR3 in DNA: TGCGCCAGCAGCGGAGCCTATAGTGCCAAAAACATTCAGTACTTC. The chain has TRBV4-1 and TRBJ2-4; no definite D call. This CDR3 contains 15 residues. The V and J ends lost 5 bases and 1 base respectively, with 12 bases between them. CDR1 MGHRA and CDR2 YSYEKL come from the germline V gene.

The genes are TRBV28 and TRBJ2-2; perhaps TRBD2 as D (5 bases). Germline-derived CDR1 and CDR2 are MDHEN and SYDVKM. With 3 bases removed from V and 0 bases from J, the gap between germline ends came to 14 bases. The CDR3 contains 17 residues. The CDR3 nucleotides are TGTGCCAGCAGTTTCCCCGGACTCCAACCGAACACCGGGGAGCTGTTTTTT. Translated: CASSFPGLQPNTGELFF.

The chain is built from TRBV6-6 and TRBJ2-1, with 10 nucleotides matching TRBD1. The V and J ends lost 7 bases and 3 bases, in that order; junction bases with no gene match: 6. The CDR3 consists of 15 residues. Per germline, CDR1 MNHNY and CDR2 SVGAGI (reference sequence). Here the CDR3 DNA reads TGTGCCAGCATCAGCCGGGACAGGGGCTACAATGAGCAGTTCTTC. Translating gives CASISRDRGYNEQFF.

The chain joins TRBV15 to TRBJ1-1, with D perhaps TRBD1 (5 bases). Trimming took off 6 bases at V and 4 bases at J, with 12 bases between the two ends. Germline V gives CDR1 LNHNV, CDR2 YYDKDF (reference sequence). This CDR3 region has 13 residues. The CDR3 nucleotides read TGTGCCACCAGGGGGGGGGATGGCACTGAAGCTTTCTTT. Protein: CATRGGDGTEAFF.

J is TRBJ1-5 and V is TRBV30; D gene ambiguous. CDR1 GTSNPN and CDR2 SVGIG come from the germline V gene (reference sequence). This CDR3 has 13 residues. The germline V and J ends were trimmed by 0 bases and 4 bases, with 7 bases remaining between them. For the CDR3, the DNA is TGTGCCTGGAGTGTGGCCAGTAATCAGCCCCAGCATTTT. Residues: CAWSVASNQPQHF.

The genes are TRBV10-3 and TRBJ2-2; TRBD1 aligns across 8 bases. After removal of 0 bases from V and 3 bases from J, the junction contained 0 bases not matched to a gene. The germline CDR1 and CDR2 sequences are ENHRY and SYGVKD. There are 15 residues in the CDR3. The CDR3 is CAISESDRDTGELFF. The CDR3, as DNA: TGTGCCATCAGTGAGTCGGACAGGGACACCGGGGAGCTGTTTTTT.

This chain links TRBV5-1 with TRBJ2-5; 8 nucleotides align to TRBD2. This CDR3 spans 14 amino acids. J was trimmed by 5 bases and V by 3 bases; bases with no gene match: 6. Looked up from germline, CDR1 is SGHRS and CDR2 is YFSETQ. The CDR3 nucleotides read TGCGCCAGCAGCTCGGGACTAGGGGAGGAGACCCAGTACTTC. The encoded protein is CASSSGLGEETQYF.